These 5 T cell receptor beta chains came from one sample sequenced in a study of somatic mutations in cytotoxic T cells in rheumatoid arthritis. Here immunoSEQ multiplex PCR was the method, and the copy in TCRdb shows in-frame clones only, minus some. This table has 6,500 to 9,000 clones, roughly 70% appearing once. Sequenced sample: CD8+ T cells sorted from blood. Receptors were obtained from an adult with rheumatoid arthritis.

The chain carries TRBV5-1 and TRBJ1-6, with no clear D. Trimming stripped 0 bases from V and 7 bases from J, with 5 bases between. Germline V gene lookup returns CDR1 SGHRS and CDR2 YFSETQ. The CDR3 sequence is 13 residues long. The CDR3 is CASSLALNSPLHF. For the CDR3, the DNA is TGCGCCAGCAGCTTGGCCCTCAATTCACCCCTCCACTTT.

This clone was picked up one time. At one boundary the junction diverges from the germline segment, which might be a read error. V is TRBV27 and J is TRBJ2-7; D is unresolved. The germline CDR1 and CDR2 sequences are MNHEY and SMNVEV (reference sequence). The CDR3 length is 13 residues. The CDR3 DNA reads TGTGCCAGCGGCCTTGGGGTGAGAGGTGACATAGACTTC. This sequence encodes CASGLGVRGDIDF.

The chain uses TRBV4-1 and TRBJ2-7, with unresolved D. The V end lost 1 base, the J end lost 4 bases, and 8 bases lay between the germline ends. Germline CDR1 MGHRA, CDR2 YSYEKL. The CDR3 sequence is 13 residues long. The CDR3 loop reads CASSQVAEYEQYF. As DNA, the CDR3 is TGCGCCAGCAGCCAAGTAGCAGAGTACGAGCAGTACTTC.

This clone was found once. The V call is TRBV11-3, the J call TRBJ2-3; 7 positions match TRBD1. Germline V gene lookup returns CDR1 SGHNT and CDR2 YENEEA. J lost 1 base, V lost 4 bases, and 8 bases had no gene match. The CDR3 sequence is 16 residues long. The DNA for the CDR3 is TGTGCCAGCAGCTCTCGGGACAGTGGAGGCACAGATACGCAGTATTTT. Protein: CASSSRDSGGTDTQYF.

The chain recombines TRBV7-9 with TRBJ1-2; TRBD1 aligns across 8 bases. Per germline, CDR1 SEHNR and CDR2 FQNEAQ (reference sequence). The length of the CDR3 is 17 residues. The V segment lost 5 bases and the J segment 4 bases; nucleotides outside the gene matches: 15. CDR3 region: CASSPIAGTGSLYGYTF. In nucleotides, the CDR3 is TGTGCCAGCAGCCCTATAGCTGGGACAGGTAGCCTCTATGGCTACACCTTC.